This note documents a single T cell receptor (beta chain) sequence. What it binds is not known. The assay was immunoSEQ multiplex PCR, and TCRdb's table has in-frame clones only and misses some. The sample records 40,000 to 60,000 clones, 81% being singletons. The data originate from a study of T cells in localized non-small cell lung cancer. General study results and limits: Turning up in adjacent lung were a median about 61 of the top 100 tumor clones. Tumor trailed uninvolved adjacent lung in T cell clonality, which peaked there.

The CDR3 totals 14 residues. Germline CDR1 is SGHAT and CDR2 is FQNNGV. Trimming left V 1 base short and J 2 bases short, with 8 bases between. The source is a man aged 40 to 75 with stage III lung adenocarcinoma. This specimen was peripheral blood mononuclear cells, taken before any cancer treatment. V and J are TRBV11-2 and TRBJ1-2, with D possibly matching TRBD1 (6 bases). Here the CDR3 DNA reads TGTGCCAGCAGCTTAGTAGGGGGGAACTATGGCTACACCTTC. Amino acid sequence: CASSLVGGNYGYTF. Together with reference TRBV11-2 and TRBJ1-2, the CDR3 gives the full variable domain: EAGVAQSPRYKIIEKRQSVAFWCNPISGHATLYWYQQILGQGPKLLIQFQNNGVVDDSQLPKDRFSAERLKGVDSTLKIQPAKLEDSAVYLCASSLVGGNYGYTFGSGTRLTVV.